The entry below describes one T cell receptor (beta chain). Its cognate antigen has yet to be identified. No base quality values were provided; no much bigger clone lies one nucleotide off. Library preparation was by the immunoSEQ multiplex PCR assay. For the multiplex PCR, a mixture combining 60 forward primers for TCR Vbeta segments and 13 reverse primers for TCR Jbeta segments was used. A multiplex PCR assay on genomic DNA amplified the CDR3 region of rearranged TCR beta genes. The amplified TCR beta libraries were sequenced on the Illumina HiSeq System as 87-base-pair reads. The study's own analysis went as follows. A later analysis tallied 75 million to 95 million unique TCR beta chains across the 666 repertoires, and approximately 9.9 million of those chains were shared by two or more donors. Raw reads were error-corrected and collapsed into unique sequences by a nearest-neighbor algorithm in which closely related sequences were merged to remove PCR and sequencing errors. To assign V, D and J gene segments, CDR3 sequences were aligned to IMGT reference sequences. Each retained sequence needed at least a six-nucleotide match to both a V gene segment and a J gene segment. A rearrangement was called productive if the CDR3 had no stop codons and remained in frame with V and J, and every other rearrangement was called non-productive. Following IMGT convention, CDR3 was defined as the stretch from the second conserved V-encoded cysteine up to the conserved J-encoded phenylalanine. In an earlier analysis of approximately 500 of the donors, sequences lacking an unambiguous match to a single V gene segment were excluded. In an earlier analysis of about 590 of the donors, a V segment was called functional when productive rearrangements were above 56.7%, and segregating when the standard deviation between donors exceeded 5%. A statistical classification framework was developed to diagnose cytomegalovirus status using the catalog of TCR beta chain sequences. In a later analysis, V and J genes were assigned by comparing TCR nucleotide sequences against IMGT/GENE-DB human TR gene sequences. Using the TCRdist pipeline, a later analysis assigned CDR3 sequences along with most-parsimonious VDJ recombination scenarios. In a later analysis, every TCR beta chain was defined by the combination of its CDR3 amino acid sequence and its V-gene family, and reads without a unique V-gene family were dropped. In a later analysis, 450 to 600 highly shared, low-generation-probability nucleotide sequences were removed to address suspected cross-contamination and a sequencing artifact. In a later analysis, a clonal expansion index was calculated for each public chain from normalized within-repertoire ranks of inferred template counts. Generation probabilities in a later analysis came from a VDJ recombination model fitted to out-of-frame rearrangements, and those results were checked against IGoR. In a later analysis, TCR-TCR, TCR-HLA and TCR-CMV co-occurrence was scored with hypergeometric tests, and a repertoire-size bias correction was applied to TCR pairs. A later analysis estimated false discovery rates by permuting HLA or CMV assignments 20 times. In a later analysis, co-occurring TCRs were grouped with DBSCAN, and TCRdist sequence similarity was added when clustering was performed within HLA-allele-positive subsets. Repertoires with fewer than 30,000 or more than 120,000 public chains, plus five repertoires with anomalous nucleotide sharing, were excluded from co-occurrence clustering. TCRdb retrieved this table from immuneACCESS and kept in-frame rearrangements only. Not all clones are present; in checked studies, unresolved V genes account for under half, and no reason is known for the remainder. V and J calls plus clone size are reproduced from that table; the DNA served to infer D and trimming. This sample lists approximately 110,000 clones; 83% were detected once. Of the sample, about 6.3% is held by the ten largest clones.

This record comes from a study of cytomegalovirus exposure and HLA in healthy donors (dated by TCRdb to 2016 to 2017). Study-level background: An earlier analysis of fewer than 750 of the donors reported 250 to 300 Gb of sequence data and 100 million to 120 million unique TCR beta sequences obtained from about 170 million T cells. Approximately 310 gigabases of sequencing data and 70 million to 95 million unique TCR sequences made up an early release that covered approximately 700 HLA-typed donors. An earlier analysis of 450 to 750 of the donors used high-throughput TCR beta sequencing to judge whether each TCR beta V gene segment behaved as functional or pseudogenic. The study used immunosequencing to profile the T cell repertoires of 600 to 850 subjects and linked those repertoires to cytomegalovirus serostatus. In addition to the first cohort of 666 subjects, a separate validation cohort of 120 different subjects was used. The genetic ancestry cluster associated with self-reported Caucasian donors included about four fifths of the 350 to 500 genotyped donors. Rather than drawing on any new phenotypic data, the later analysis identified candidate immune exposures from TCR beta sequences and the way those sequences occurred across donors. In a later analysis, previously published TCR beta repertoires from about 670 donors were re-analyzed and high-resolution HLA genotyping was added so that TCR occurrence patterns could be studied. A later genetic analysis used genome-wide SNP genotypes for about 60% of the 666 donors, treating that subset as a discovery cohort. Alongside the repertoire data, information on donor age, sex, ethnicity and CMV serostatus was compiled. The study was designed to test whether signatures of past pathogen exposure could be identified by cataloging public T cell receptors. To predict cytomegalovirus infection status, the study combined high-throughput TCR immunosequencing, statistical association of individual TCRs with disease status, and machine learning. Among under 450 genotyped donors of the cohort, an average of roughly 240,000 unique TCR beta nucleotide sequences were sequenced per donor, about a sixth of them non-productive. Both class I and class II loci were covered by HLA typing, at four-digit resolution. Several DR-DQ haplotypes were handled as single units for association and clustering because linkage in the cohort was strong. The number of donors typed differed by locus, with about 629-630 for A, B, C, DRB1 and DQB1, 522 for DQA1, over 600 for DPA1, and about 450 for DPB1. Every repertoire in the discovery cohort had been generated on one and the same sequencing platform.

The CDR3 runs 15 residues from the cysteine to the phenylalanine. Only the CDR3 part of the read is kept: 45 bases, read in frame from the first base. Based on the germline V gene, the CDR1 and CDR2 sequences are MGHRA and YSYEKL. The germline ends are 13 bases apart after V is trimmed by 2 bases and J by 2 bases. General conclusions and limits of the study: In both the original and validation cohorts, the classifier was reported to diagnose cytomegalovirus status with high specificity and sensitivity. The study listed 164 TCR beta chains as associated with cytomegalovirus. The earlier analysis of 587 of the donors excluded approximately 15 rarely observed V segments, including chromosome 9 orphons, because counts were too low. A cluster of highly shared sequence variants was judged likely to be a technical artifact of the sequencing pipeline. Compared with equally common non-associated chains, HLA-associated TCR beta chains in a later analysis were more clonally expanded and had lower generation probabilities. Correlated functional status among segregating V segments might reflect linkage disequilibrium, but an unknown experimental factor could not be ruled out. In a later analysis, most CMV-associated TCR beta chains were found to appear HLA-restricted, with HLA associations seemingly driven largely by CMV exposure. According to a later analysis, parvovirus B19, influenza, CMV and Epstein-Barr virus appeared linked to several top co-occurrence clusters. V-gene and J-gene trimming of TCR beta chains was associated with a missense DCLRE1C variant in a later genetic analysis, and the association was replicated in an independent cohort. Three of the identified cytomegalovirus-associated TCR beta chains were confirmed in vitro to be specific for cytomegalovirus antigens. According to a later analysis, TCR association rates differed among HLA loci, with DRB1 alleles showing the most associated TCRs and HLA-C alleles showing the fewest. Assigning TCR associations to individual alleles was difficult when HLA alleles, especially DR and DQ, strongly co-occurred. According to the authors, the approach could potentially be generalized to other disease states and immunological phenotypes. Some IMGT-functional V segments, including TRBV6-2 and TRBV6-3, could not be told apart with the 87-base-pair reads, so those segments were excluded. CMV serostatus was the only immune exposure information available for the cohort. A later genetic analysis reported fewer N-insertions in productive TCRs among donors in an Asian-associated ancestry cluster than the roughly 620-donor mean. HLA typing was unavailable for some donors at each locus, so association tests used only the typed subset. In an earlier analysis of 587 of the donors, most TCR beta V segments appeared in productive rearrangements about 87% or about 30% of the time, broadly matching IMGT annotations. A further reported finding was that TCR beta sequences accurately predicted the HLA-A and HLA-B alleles for most subjects in the first cohort. Most TCR sequences were seen in very few donors, while some public TCRs were found in many individuals. The presence/absence analyses assumed that sequencing depth was roughly uniform across donors, and that assumption may not be true. In this cohort, only TCR beta chains were sequenced, and detectable features were limited by the absence of alpha or paired-chain data. A later analysis associated about 18,000 TCR beta sequences with specific HLA alleles at a false discovery rate of 0.05.

The cohort was made up of about 610 healthy bone marrow donors. At the time of sampling, all cohort members were nominally healthy, though unrecorded immune exposures were likely present. The donor was CMV seronegative and was included in the group of a few hundred seronegative cohort members. Each donor provided a peripheral blood sample, and peripheral blood mononuclear cells were used for TCR beta sequencing. The Qiagen DNeasy Blood Extraction Kit was used to extract genomic DNA from the blood cell samples. The sample taken for sequencing was PBMCs. This receptor was taken from a man between 18 and 29 years old in good health and CMV-seronegative. The sequence joins TRBV4-1 to TRBJ2-7; D gene: possibly TRBD1, on 6 matching bases. CDR3 reads: CASSQLGDRTYEQYF. The nucleotide sequence reads as follows: TGCGCCAGCAGCCAATTAGGAGACAGGACCTACGAGCAGTACTTC.